This is a list of T cell receptor beta chains from one sample in a study of identical twins' blood T cells. TCRdb called the 5' RACE reads again in MiXCR, with one record for every CDR3 protein. The profile covers 350,000 to 400,000 distinct CDR3 sequences, with roughly 28% appearing a single time and 5.5% to 7% taken by the ten largest. Sequencing was performed on PBMCs. These receptors were obtained from a woman aged 18-55 years in good health. Both conserved end residues are part of each CDR3. The D gene is left open where the match is weak.

>-|TRBV6-6|TRBJ1-4
CATYVPTNEKLFF
>TRBD1|TRBV11-2|TRBJ1-1
CASSSTGQGGTEAFF
>-|TRBV20-1|TRBJ1-2
CSAHIRGRDYGYTF
>TRBD1|TRBV5-1|TRBJ1-3
CASSPPQDRGNTIYF
>TRBD2|TRBV20-1|TRBJ2-3
CSARPRTSGGDTQYF
>-|TRBV29-1|TRBJ1-2
CSVGGVIPHGYTF
>-|TRBV20-1|TRBJ2-1
CSAPLGHEYHNEQFF
>TRBD1|TRBV3-1|TRBJ1-5
CASSQESPTGLGNQPQHF
>-|TRBV30|TRBJ2-2
CAWSVRSAGELFF
>TRBD2|TRBV14|TRBJ2-7
CASSLGLAVAYEQYF
>TRBD2|TRBV2|TRBJ2-2
CASSEAGLAIGELFF
>TRBD2|TRBV18|TRBJ2-1
CASSGLAGPYNEQFF
>TRBD2|TRBV3-1|TRBJ2-5
CASSRWGLAGPETQYF
>-|TRBV12-3/TRBV12-4|TRBJ1-2
CASTRTEANYGYTF
>TRBD2|TRBV6-2/TRBV6-3|TRBJ2-3
CASSYGREKSDTQYF
>-|TRBV11-2|TRBJ2-7
CASSLALGQPDYEQYF
>-|TRBV7-2|TRBJ1-1
CASSPYTWGTEAFF
>-|TRBV12-3/TRBV12-4|TRBJ2-7
CASSPVIFSEQYF
>TRBD1|TRBV20-1|TRBJ1-1
CSARDTGGSRNTEAFF
>-|TRBV6-6|TRBJ2-2
CASSYFGAGLGGTGELFF
>-|TRBV4-3|TRBJ1-4
CASSQDLGEKLFF
>-|TRBV2|TRBJ1-5
CASSVEISGAQHF
>-|TRBV20-1|TRBJ2-1
CSAMGRNSYNEQFF
>-|TRBV12-5|TRBJ1-1
CASGFNGVNTEAFF
>-|TRBV6-1|TRBJ2-1
CASTGSLEGNEQFF
>-|TRBV6-1|TRBJ2-1
CASRLQGISSYNEQFF
>-|TRBV6-2/TRBV6-3|TRBJ2-1
CASRSQAHEQFF
>-|TRBV20-1|TRBJ2-5
CSAISPGGETQYF
>-|TRBV7-2|TRBJ1-1
CASSLVAGLNTEAFF
>TRBD2|TRBV4-3|TRBJ2-1
CASSQRPTSVSYNEQFF
>TRBD2|TRBV6-2/TRBV6-3|TRBJ2-3
CASSFGGSPDTQYF
>TRBD2|TRBV20-1|TRBJ2-2
CSARVPTSGGKNTGELFF
>-|TRBV12-3/TRBV12-4|TRBJ2-1
CASSQGQLTYNEQFF
>TRBD1|TRBV12-3/TRBV12-4|TRBJ1-6
CASSPGGWGHNSPLHF
>-|TRBV20-1|TRBJ1-3
CSATWGLGNTIYF
>TRBD2|TRBV2|TRBJ2-1
CASSALAGFGEQFF
>-|TRBV14|TRBJ1-1
CASSQFLGAAEAFF
>-|TRBV3-1|TRBJ1-2
CASSQGRGTFYTF
>-|TRBV14|TRBJ2-2
CASALGANTGELFF
>TRBD1|TRBV29-1|TRBJ1-2
CSVWGQPNYGYTF
>-|TRBV9|TRBJ1-1
CASSVGGVDTEAFF
>TRBD1|TRBV20-1|TRBJ1-2
CSARQGASYGYTF
>-|TRBV5-8|TRBJ1-5
CASSTAFNQPQHF
>-|TRBV29-1|TRBJ2-3
CSVRVGLGDTQYF
>-|TRBV20-1|TRBJ1-1
CSASGRARGHTEAFF
>-|TRBV20-1|TRBJ2-3
CSARAGPWRTDTQYF
>-|TRBV20-1|TRBJ2-2
CSATGTQNTGELFF
>TRBD1|TRBV5-1|TRBJ1-1
CASSLSGGSSTEAFF
>-|TRBV2|TRBJ2-1
CASSETGRHNEQFF
>TRBD1|TRBV19|TRBJ2-7
CATRDRFYEQYF
>TRBD2|TRBV20-1|TRBJ2-7
CSALPGTSVHEQYF
>-|TRBV12-3/TRBV12-4|TRBJ1-2
CASSFDGGYYGYTF